This note documents a single T cell receptor beta chain sequence. Its antigen remains unknown. It was with 60 Vbeta and 13 Jbeta primers that the PCR ran. Generated by immunoSEQ multiplex PCR, the TCRdb table keeps only in-frame clones and is missing some. The repertoire shows 75,000 to 95,000 clones; the top ten hold approximately 4.6%. This entry belongs to a study of cytomegalovirus exposure and HLA in healthy donors. Study details: Earlier results showed roughly 120 million unique TCR beta sequences derived from about 179 million T cells. Tens of millions of unique TCRs from HLA-typed donors were held in an early release of data. Whole-study findings and limits: According to the study, around 150 TCR beta chains were cytomegalovirus-associated.

CDR1 SQVTM and CDR2 ANQGSEA come from the germline V gene. V was clipped by 3 bases and J by 8 bases, with 16 bases between them. This CDR3 spans 13 amino acids. The V and J genes are TRBV29-1 and TRBJ1-2; tentative D call: TRBD1 (5 bases). The sample consisted of PBMCs. This TCR came from a man between 25 and 39 years old in good health and CMV-seronegative. The CDR3 reads CSVEVGGWNGYTF. Here the CDR3 DNA reads TGCAGCGTTGAGGTGGGGGGGTGGAACGGCTACACCTTC.